This T cell receptor beta chain was captured in a study of T cell responses to AZD1222 COVID-19 vaccine. Trimming took 3 bases from V and 1 from J, leaving 13 bases between them. The CDR3 extends over 15 amino acids. Germline V gene lookup returns CDR1 LNHDA and CDR2 SQIVND (reference sequence). The data were produced by immunoSEQ multiplex PCR, yet TCRdb's version contains in-frame clones alone and is incomplete. The data contain about 150,000 clones, approximately 90% of them seen just once; the ten biggest clones take up about 3.7%. Sample: peripheral blood, taken on day 0 of MenACWY control vaccination. This receptor was taken from an adult in good health. The rearrangement joins TRBV19 to TRBJ2-7; D ambiguous. CDR3 in DNA: TGTGCCAGTAGTATTGTGGCAGGAGAGTCCTACGAGCAGTACTTC. Its translation is CASSIVAGESYEQYF.